This T cell receptor beta chain stems from a study of blood T cell repertoires in COVID-19. Looking at the study overall: The samples span acute and convalescent COVID-19 from the United States, Italy and Spain.

The method was immunoSEQ multiplex PCR; TCRdb's version includes in-frame clones alone and lacks a portion of them. The sample records around 130,000 clones, 65% to 90% being singletons. This receptor was taken from a woman between 50 and 59 years old who had recovered from COVID-19. The specimen was PBMCs or T cells enriched from blood (not recorded which).

DNA for the CDR3: TGTGCCAGCCAAGGGGTCTCCTACGAGCAGTACTTC. Translation gives CASQGVSYEQYF. The rearrangement links TRBV9 to TRBJ2-7, with D perhaps matching TRBD1 (5 bases). The V end lost 7 bases, the J end lost 0 bases, and 8 bases lay between the germline ends. The V gene's germline CDR1 is SGDLS and CDR2 YYNGEE. This CDR3 contains 12 residues.